This T cell receptor (beta chain) was documented in a study of beta chain features in type 1 diabetes listed by TCRdb under 2018. Turning to the overall study: Patients and healthy donors did not differ in mean age, gender distribution, total cell number or subset yield. A total of 107,917,701 sorted cells were examined across all samples, and the number of cells per subset was strongly correlated with RNA yield. In the study, TCRB repertoires of sorted circulating CD4+ T cell subsets from recently diagnosed type 1 diabetes patients were compared with those of matched healthy donors. Regulatory and stem cell-like memory subsets were isolated from only 8 patients and 8 healthy donors, whereas naive and central memory subsets came from all 28 donors.

This clone was detected a few times. What antigen it recognizes has not been identified. Base qualities were left out, and no much larger clone turns up one base away. V has 2 bases trimmed and J has 3 bases trimmed; junction bases matching no gene number 3. Reading from cysteine to phenylalanine, the CDR3 counts 14 amino acids. Only the CDR3 DNA stays, 42 bases, in frame from base 1. The germline V gene sets CDR1 to MGHRA and CDR2 to YSYEKL. What the authors observed across the whole study: Type 1 diabetes patients showed a moderate but significant shortening of TCRB CDR3 length in all four CD4+ subsets. Because small numbers of individuals were included in the HLA sub-analyses, any influence of HLA type on TCRB rearrangement was left unresolved. Because cDNA was sequenced instead of genomic DNA, highly expressing activated cells could be over-represented, though the groups showed no difference in activation or CD3 levels. PCR may preferentially amplify shorter templates, but because patient and control samples were amplified and corrected together, any resulting skew would affect both groups equally. Naive, central memory and regulatory TCRB repertoires appeared to be more similar among patients than among healthy donors. Patients with type 1 diabetes made fewer insertions and deleted more nucleotides at VDJ recombination sites, implying thymic rearrangement abnormalities.

Each donor gave one peripheral blood draw, roughly 110 mL on average, collected into heparinised tubes. Naive, central memory, regulatory and stem cell-like memory CD4+ T cells were sorted on a BD FACSAria II using a panel including CD45RO, CCR7, CD25, CD127, CD95 and CD27. Purity was above 98% for every sorted population. PBMCs were separated immediately by Lymphoprep density gradient centrifugation and were stained directly, without being cultured. To minimize batch effects, samples were stained and sorted in pairs, one healthy donor with one patient per experiment. All of the isolated RNA was reverse transcribed with the High Capacity cDNA Reverse Transcription Kit, so expressed TCRB transcripts were sequenced. Naive, central memory and regulatory T cell samples underwent deep immunoSEQ sequencing, averaging about 3.57 million total reads per sample. Sorted cells were lysed in RLT buffer and RNA was extracted with DNase-treated RNeasy Micro or Mini kits, depending on cell number. To prevent cross-contamination, each cell subset was processed individually, whereas patient and healthy donor samples were processed jointly. TCRB sequences were amplified from cDNA with the immunoSEQ multiplex PCR, producing 87-bp fragments spanning the CDR3 region. Amplicons were sequenced on the Illumina HiSeq platform. Concerning the study's data processing: PCR bias was corrected computationally using synthetic template baselines, and reads within Hamming distance 2 were collapsed, with unmergeable singletons discarded. By aligning reads against IMGT, V, D and J genes, CDR3 length, and insertions or deletions at six rearrangement sites were assigned. Within each subset, clonotype counts were normalized to sorted cell number, after which true diversity and Gini coefficients were computed with the tcR R package. The overlap coefficient, calculated on TCRB nucleotide sequences, was used to measure repertoire sharing. Out-of-frame TCRB sequences from naive cells were analyzed to stand in for the pre-selection repertoire. TCRdb took over this immuneACCESS table, retaining in-frame rearrangements with V and J assigned. Such tables are incomplete; in checked studies, under half of the missing clones stem from an unresolved V gene, and the remainder is unexplained. V and J calls and clone size are given by that table; D and trimming were obtained from the DNA. The sample table lists about 700,000 clones, roughly 13% of them with a count of one. The ten largest clonotypes hold less than 0.025% of the sample.

The receptor chain draws on TRBV4-1 and TRBJ2-7; 8 nucleotides in the junction match TRBD1. This TCR derives from a man between 18 and 29 years old with type 1 diabetes. Sequencing was performed on naive CD4+ T cells from blood. Interpreted using the paper, the cell subset or site label stands for: true naive CD4+ T cells. CDR3 region: CASSQPDRVYEQYF. The DNA is as follows: TGCGCCAGCAGCCAACCGGACAGGGTCTACGAGCAGTACTTC.